Below, 9 T cell receptor beta chains from the same sample are listed, as sequenced in a study of T cell clones after liver transplantation. TCRdb's table, derived via immunoSEQ multiplex PCR, lists solely in-frame clones and lacks some. This sample has over 100,000 clones; 75% to 85% occur once, and the top ten carry 0.99%. Material: CD4+ T cells from blood, obtained before liver transplant. These receptors were taken from a human donor who received a liver transplant.

This rearrangement joins TRBV29-1 to TRBJ2-7, with 7 bases fitting TRBD1. Germline loops: CDR1 SQVTM, CDR2 ANQGSEA. CDR3 length: 12 amino acids. The trim removed 5 bases at V and 6 bases at J, leaving 7 bases unmatched. Here the CDR3 DNA reads TGCAGCGTTCGACAGGGCTTGGGCGAGCAGTACTTC. Translation: CSVRQGLGEQYF.

The chain combines TRBV14 with TRBJ2-5; D might be TRBD2 (5 bases). The V end lost 1 base, the J end lost 1 base, and 10 bases lay between the germline ends. The CDR3 has 15 amino acids. In germline, CDR1 is SGHDN, CDR2 FVKESK. In DNA form, the CDR3 reads TGTGCCAGCAGCCAAGCCGGAGGATTCCAAGAGACCCAGTACTTC. This sequence encodes CASSQAGGFQETQYF.

This chain uses TRBV9 with TRBJ2-1; TRBD2 is a possible D gene (5 bases). Trimming removed 2 bases from V and 6 bases from J, with 12 bases in between. Germline V gene data show CDR1 as SGDLS and CDR2 as YYNGEE. This CDR3 has 14 residues. The CDR3 bases are TGTGCCAGCAGCGTTGAACTAGTTCTCAATGAGCAGTTCTTC. It specifies CASSVELVLNEQFF. The variable domain in full, with the rest retrieved from reference TRBV9 and TRBJ2-1, is DSGVTQTPKHLITATGQRVTLRCSPRSGDLSVYWYQQSLDQGLQFLIQYYNGEERAKGNILERFSAQQFPDLHSELNLSSLELGDSALYFCASSVELVLNEQFFGPGTRLTVL.

This clone was seen once. The chain is built from TRBV7-6 and TRBJ2-2; D might be TRBD1 or TRBD2, each matching 6 bases. The CDR3 totals 15 residues. Trimming removed 0 bases from V and 6 bases from J, with 11 bases in between. Germline V lookup: CDR1 SGHVS, CDR2 FNYEAQ. CDR3 residues: CASSLAARGAGELFF. The CDR3 DNA reads as TGTGCCAGCAGCTTAGCTGCTAGGGGGGCCGGGGAGCTGTTTTTT.

CDR3 bases: TGTGCCAGCTCACTCTCCCGACAGGGAACGGGCTATGGCTACACCTTC. Its protein is CASSLSRQGTGYGYTF. The chain carries TRBV18 and TRBJ1-2; TRBD1 matches 7 bases. This CDR3 has 16 residues. The germline gives CDR1 KGHSH, CDR2 LQKENI. The ends lost 4 bases at V and 4 bases at J; junction bases unmatched: 12.

CDR3 region: CASSSQFGTNSNTQYF. DNA of the CDR3: TGCGCCAGCAGCTCGCAATTCGGGACTAATTCTAATACGCAGTATTTT. The chain employs TRBV5-1 and TRBJ2-3; 7 bases align to TRBD2. The CDR3 spans 16 residues. The V gene's germline CDR1 is SGHRS and CDR2 YFSETQ. The junction had 14 bases not matched to a gene; V was cut back by 3 bases and J by 7 bases.

The V gene is TRBV7-8, the J gene TRBJ1-3; no definite D call. With 5 bases removed from V and 4 bases from J, the gap between germline ends came to 12 bases. CDR1 is SGHVS and CDR2 is FQNEAQ in the germline V gene. The CDR3 is 14 residues long. DNA for the CDR3: TGTGCCAGCAGCCCCACAGTAGGCGGAAACACCATATATTTT. Its translation is CASSPTVGGNTIYF. Full variable domain (missing parts from reference TRBV7-8 and TRBJ1-3): GAGVSQSPRYKVAKRGQDVALRCDPISGHVSLFWYQQALGQGPEFLTYFQNEAQLDKSGLPSDRFFAERPEGSVSTLKIQRTQQEDSAVYLCASSPTVGGNTIYFGEGSWLTVV.

This clone was recorded once. V gene TRBV25-1 combines with J gene TRBJ1-3; D is uncertain. The ends were cut back, 4 bases at V and 4 bases at J, with 8 bases in the middle. CDR1 is MGHDK, CDR2 SYGVNS, per germline. The CDR3 sequence is 13 residues long. The CDR3 coding sequence is TGTGCCAGCAGTGCTATACAGGGAAACACCATATATTTT. Translating gives CASSAIQGNTIYF.

Details on this clone: A read error may produce the germline difference seen at one junction end. The chain uses TRBV2 and TRBJ1-4, with D perhaps TRBD1 (6 bases). Per germline, CDR1 SNHLY and CDR2 FYNNEI. The CDR3 totals 12 residues. DNA of the CDR3: TGTGCCAGCAGTGAAGGGCGATTCGGGGGGCATTTT. Translated, it gives CASSEGRFGGHF.